This TCR beta chain was sequenced during a study of cytomegalovirus exposure and HLA in healthy donors. This clone occurred a few times. The CDR3 is made up of 14 amino acids. V was clipped by 9 bases and J by 7 bases; unmatched bases: 12. CDR1 is SGHRS and CDR2 is YFSETQ in the germline V gene. In the PCR, 60 Vbeta and 13 Jbeta primers were used. Clones were read by immunoSEQ multiplex PCR, and TCRdb kept only the in-frame ones, dropping some. The sample contains a few hundred thousand clones, more than 65% of which appear only once. The chain links TRBV5-1 to TRBJ2-1; 8 nucleotides align to TRBD1. The sequenced sample consisted of PBMCs. This clonotype was sampled from a woman in her twenties or thirties in good health and CMV-seronegative. The CDR3 region is CATRTQDRENEQFF. CDR3 nucleotides: TGCGCCACCAGAACCCAGGACAGGGAAAATGAGCAGTTCTTC.